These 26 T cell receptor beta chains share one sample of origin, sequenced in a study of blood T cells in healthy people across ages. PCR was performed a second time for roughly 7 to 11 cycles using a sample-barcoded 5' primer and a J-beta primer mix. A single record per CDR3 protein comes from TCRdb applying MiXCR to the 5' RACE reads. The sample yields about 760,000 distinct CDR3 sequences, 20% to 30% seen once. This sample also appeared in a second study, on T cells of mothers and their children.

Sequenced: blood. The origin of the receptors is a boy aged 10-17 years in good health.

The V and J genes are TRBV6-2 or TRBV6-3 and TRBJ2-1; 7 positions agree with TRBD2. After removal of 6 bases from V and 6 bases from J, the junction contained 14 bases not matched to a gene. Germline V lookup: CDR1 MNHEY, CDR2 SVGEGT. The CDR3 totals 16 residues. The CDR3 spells CASRHPSGEAGNEQFF. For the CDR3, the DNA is TGTGCCAGCAGGCACCCAAGCGGGGAGGCGGGCAATGAGCAGTTCTTC.

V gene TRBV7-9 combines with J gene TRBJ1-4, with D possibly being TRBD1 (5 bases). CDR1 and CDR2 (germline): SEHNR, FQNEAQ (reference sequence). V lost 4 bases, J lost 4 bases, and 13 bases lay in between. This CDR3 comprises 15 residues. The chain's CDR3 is CASSSPGGNNEKLFF. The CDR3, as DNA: TGTGCCAGCAGCTCCCCCGGGGGTAATAATGAAAAACTGTTTTTT.

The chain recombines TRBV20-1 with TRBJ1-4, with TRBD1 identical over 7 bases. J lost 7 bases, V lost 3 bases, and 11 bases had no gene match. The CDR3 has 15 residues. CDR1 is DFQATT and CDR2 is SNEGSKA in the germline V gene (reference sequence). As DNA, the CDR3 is TGCAGTGCTAGTGGCCCCGGGACAGCTCTTGAAAAACTGTTTTTT. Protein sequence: CSASGPGTALEKLFF.

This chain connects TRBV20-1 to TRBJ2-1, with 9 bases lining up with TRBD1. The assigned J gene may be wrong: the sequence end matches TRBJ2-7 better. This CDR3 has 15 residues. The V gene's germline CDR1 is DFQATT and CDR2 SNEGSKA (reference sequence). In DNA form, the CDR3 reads TGCAGTGCCAACAAGATCGGACAGGGGCCCTACGAGCAGTACTTC. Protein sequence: CSANKIGQGPYEQYF.

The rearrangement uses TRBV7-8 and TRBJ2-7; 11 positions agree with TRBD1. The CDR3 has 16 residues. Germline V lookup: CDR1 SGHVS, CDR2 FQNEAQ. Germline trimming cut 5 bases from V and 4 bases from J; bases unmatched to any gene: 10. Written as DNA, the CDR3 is TGTGCCAGCAGCCCCTTTCCGGGACAGGGGGATTACGAGCAGTACTTC. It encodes CASSPFPGQGDYEQYF. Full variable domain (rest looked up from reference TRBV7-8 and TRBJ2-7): GAGVSQSPRYKVAKRGQDVALRCDPISGHVSLFWYQQALGQGPEFLTYFQNEAQLDKSGLPSDRFFAERPEGSVSTLKIQRTQQEDSAVYLCASSPFPGQGDYEQYFGPGTRLTVT.

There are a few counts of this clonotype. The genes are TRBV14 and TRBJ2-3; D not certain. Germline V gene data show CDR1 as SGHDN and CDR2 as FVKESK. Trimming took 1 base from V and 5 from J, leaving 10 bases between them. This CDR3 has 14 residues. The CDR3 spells CASSQVGSGDTQYF. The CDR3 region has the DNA TGTGCCAGCAGCCAAGTAGGGTCCGGAGATACGCAGTATTTT.

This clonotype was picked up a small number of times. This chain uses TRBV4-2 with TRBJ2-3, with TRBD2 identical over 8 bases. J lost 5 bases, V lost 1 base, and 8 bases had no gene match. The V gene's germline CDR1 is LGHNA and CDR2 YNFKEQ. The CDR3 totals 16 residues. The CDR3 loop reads CASSQVPGGRRDTQYF. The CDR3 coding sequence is TGTGCCAGCAGCCAAGTCCCGGGGGGGCGGAGAGATACGCAGTATTTT.

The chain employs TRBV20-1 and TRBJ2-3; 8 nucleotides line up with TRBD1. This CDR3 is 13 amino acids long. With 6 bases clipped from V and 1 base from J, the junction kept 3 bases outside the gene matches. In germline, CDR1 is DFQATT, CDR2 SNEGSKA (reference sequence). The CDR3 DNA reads TGCAGTGCCGCGACAGGGGGCACAGATACGCAGTATTTT. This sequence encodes CSAATGGTDTQYF.

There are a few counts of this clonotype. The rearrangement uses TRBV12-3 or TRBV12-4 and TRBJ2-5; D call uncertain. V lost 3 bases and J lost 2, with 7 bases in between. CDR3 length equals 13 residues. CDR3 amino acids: CASSFTRQETQYF. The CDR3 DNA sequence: TGTGCCAGCAGTTTTACGAGGCAAGAGACCCAGTACTTC.

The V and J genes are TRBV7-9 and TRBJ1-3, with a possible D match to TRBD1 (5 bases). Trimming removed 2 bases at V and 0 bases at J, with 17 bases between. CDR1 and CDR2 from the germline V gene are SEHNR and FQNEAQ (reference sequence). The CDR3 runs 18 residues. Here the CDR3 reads CASSLNSRDDFSGNTIYF. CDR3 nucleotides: TGTGCCAGCAGCTTAAATTCGAGGGACGACTTCTCTGGAAACACCATATATTTT. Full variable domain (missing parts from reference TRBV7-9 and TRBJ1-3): DTGVSQNPRHKITKRGQNVTFRCDPISEHNRLYWYRQTLGQGPEFLTYFQNEAQLEKSRLLSDRFSAERPKGSFSTLEIQRTEQGDSAMYLCASSLNSRDDFSGNTIYFGEGSWLTVV.

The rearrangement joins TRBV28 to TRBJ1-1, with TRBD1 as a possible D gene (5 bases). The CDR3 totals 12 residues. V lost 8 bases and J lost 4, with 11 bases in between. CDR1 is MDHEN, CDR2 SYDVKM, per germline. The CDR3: CASLAGGTEAFF. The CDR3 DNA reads TGTGCCAGCCTTGCGGGGGGCACTGAAGCTTTCTTT.

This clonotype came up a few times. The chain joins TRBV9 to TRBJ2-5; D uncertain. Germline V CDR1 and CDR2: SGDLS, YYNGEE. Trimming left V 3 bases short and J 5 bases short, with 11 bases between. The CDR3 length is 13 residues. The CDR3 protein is CASSAGSAETQYF. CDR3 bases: TGTGCCAGCAGCGCTGGCTCTGCCGAGACCCAGTACTTC. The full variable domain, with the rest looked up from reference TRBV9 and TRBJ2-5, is DSGVTQTPKHLITATGQRVTLRCSPRSGDLSVYWYQQSLDQGLQFLIQYYNGEERAKGNILERFSAQQFPDLHSELNLSSLELGDSALYFCASSAGSAETQYFGPGTRLLVL.

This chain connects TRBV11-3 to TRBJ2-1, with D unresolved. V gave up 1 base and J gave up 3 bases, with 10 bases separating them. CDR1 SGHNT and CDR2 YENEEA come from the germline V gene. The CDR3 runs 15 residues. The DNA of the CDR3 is TGTGCCAGCAGCTTAGCGGCCGGGTACTACAATGAGCAGTTCTTC. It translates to CASSLAAGYYNEQFF.

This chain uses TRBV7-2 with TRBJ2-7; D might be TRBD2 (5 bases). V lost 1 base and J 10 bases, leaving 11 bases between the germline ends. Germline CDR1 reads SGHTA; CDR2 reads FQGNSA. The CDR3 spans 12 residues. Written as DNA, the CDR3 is TGTGCCAGCAGCTTAGATGAAGGAGGTCAGTACTTC. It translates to CASSLDEGGQYF.

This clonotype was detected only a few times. CDR3 sequence (DNA): TGTGCCAGCAGCTTAGGCGCGGGGATCTATGTCACCTACGAGCAGTACTTC. Encoded protein: CASSLGAGIYVTYEQYF. This chain uses TRBV7-2 with TRBJ2-5; D may be TRBD2 (6 bases). The tail of the sequence fits TRBJ2-7 better, so the J call may be wrong. This CDR3 is 17 amino acids long. Germline V CDR1 and CDR2: SGHTA, FQGNSA.

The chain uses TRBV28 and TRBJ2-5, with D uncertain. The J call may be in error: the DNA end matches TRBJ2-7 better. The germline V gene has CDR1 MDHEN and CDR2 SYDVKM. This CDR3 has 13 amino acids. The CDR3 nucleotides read TGTGCCAGCAGTTTACAGGATACCTACGAGCAGTACTTC. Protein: CASSLQDTYEQYF.

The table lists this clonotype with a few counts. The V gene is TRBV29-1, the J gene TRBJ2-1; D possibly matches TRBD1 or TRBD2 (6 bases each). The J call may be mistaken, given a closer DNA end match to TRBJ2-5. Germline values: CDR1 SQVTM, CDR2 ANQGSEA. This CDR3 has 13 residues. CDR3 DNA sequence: TGCAGCGTTCGGGAGCAGGGGAGGAAGACCCAGTACTTC. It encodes CSVREQGRKTQYF.

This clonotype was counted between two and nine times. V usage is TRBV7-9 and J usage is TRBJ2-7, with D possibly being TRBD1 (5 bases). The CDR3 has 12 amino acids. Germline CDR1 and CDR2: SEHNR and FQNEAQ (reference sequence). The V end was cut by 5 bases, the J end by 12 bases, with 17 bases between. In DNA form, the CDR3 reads TGTGCCAGCAGCACTTGGACAAACTTCCTGTACTTC. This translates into CASSTWTNFLYF.

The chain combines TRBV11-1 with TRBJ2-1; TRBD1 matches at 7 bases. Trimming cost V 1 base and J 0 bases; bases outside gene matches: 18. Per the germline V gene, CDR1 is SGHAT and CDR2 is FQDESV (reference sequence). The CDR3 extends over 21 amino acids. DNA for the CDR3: TGTGCCAGCAGCTTAGGCCAGGGGGAGAGTTGGGAGCGGAGCTCCTACAATGAGCAGTTCTTC. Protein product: CASSLGQGESWERSSYNEQFF.

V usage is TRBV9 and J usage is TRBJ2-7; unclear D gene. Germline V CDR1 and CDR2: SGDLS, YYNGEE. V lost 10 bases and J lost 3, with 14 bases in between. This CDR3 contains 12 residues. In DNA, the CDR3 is TGTGCCGGCACAGTGGTCAGCTACGAGCAGTACTTC. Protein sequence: CAGTVVSYEQYF.

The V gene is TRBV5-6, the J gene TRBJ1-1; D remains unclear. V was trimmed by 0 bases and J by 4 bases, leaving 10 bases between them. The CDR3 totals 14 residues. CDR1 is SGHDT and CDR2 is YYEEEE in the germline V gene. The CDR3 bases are TGTGCCAGCAGCTTGGATGTATCGGGCACTGAAGCTTTCTTT. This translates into CASSLDVSGTEAFF. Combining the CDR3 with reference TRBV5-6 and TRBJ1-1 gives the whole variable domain DAGVTQSPTHLIKTRGQQVTLRCSPKSGHDTVSWYQQALGQGPQFIFQYYEEEERQRGNFPDRFSGHQFPNYSSELNVNALLLGDSALYLCASSLDVSGTEAFFGQGTRLTVV.

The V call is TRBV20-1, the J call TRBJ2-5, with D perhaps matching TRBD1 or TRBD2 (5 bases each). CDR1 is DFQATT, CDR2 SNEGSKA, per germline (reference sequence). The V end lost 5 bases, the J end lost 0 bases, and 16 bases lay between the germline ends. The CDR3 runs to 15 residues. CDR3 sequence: CSASPFGTDQETQYF. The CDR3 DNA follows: TGCAGTGCTTCCCCCTTCGGGACGGACCAAGAGACCCAGTACTTC.

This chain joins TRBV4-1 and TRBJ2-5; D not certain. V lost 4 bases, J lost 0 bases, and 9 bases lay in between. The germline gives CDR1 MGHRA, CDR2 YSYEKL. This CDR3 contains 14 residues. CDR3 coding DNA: TGCGCCAGCAGCCGAGGAGAGTACCAAGAGACCCAGTACTTC. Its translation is CASSRGEYQETQYF.

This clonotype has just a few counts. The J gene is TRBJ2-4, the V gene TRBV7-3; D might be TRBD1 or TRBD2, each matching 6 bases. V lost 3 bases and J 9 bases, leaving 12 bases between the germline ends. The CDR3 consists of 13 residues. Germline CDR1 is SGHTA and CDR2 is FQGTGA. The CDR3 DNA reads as TGTGCCAGCAGCTTGATGGAGGGGGGCATTCAGTACTTC. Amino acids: CASSLMEGGIQYF.

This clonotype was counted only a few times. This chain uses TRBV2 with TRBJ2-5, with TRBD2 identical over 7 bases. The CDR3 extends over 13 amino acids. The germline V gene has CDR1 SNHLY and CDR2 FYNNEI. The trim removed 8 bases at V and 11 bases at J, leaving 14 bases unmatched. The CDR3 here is CASGLAVVGEQYF. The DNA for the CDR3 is TGTGCCAGCGGTCTAGCGGTCGTTGGGGAGCAGTACTTC. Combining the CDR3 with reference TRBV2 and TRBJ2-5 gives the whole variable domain EPEVTQTPSHQVTQMGQEVILRCVPISNHLYFYWYRQILGQKVEFLVSFYNNEISEKSEIFDDQFSVERPDGSNFTLKIRSTKLEDSAMYFCASGLAVVGEQYFGPGTRLLVL.

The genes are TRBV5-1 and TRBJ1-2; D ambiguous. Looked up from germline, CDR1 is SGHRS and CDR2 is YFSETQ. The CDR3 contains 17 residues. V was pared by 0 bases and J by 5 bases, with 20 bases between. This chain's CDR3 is CASSLAEADRYMYGYTF. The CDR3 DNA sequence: TGCGCCAGCAGCTTGGCCGAAGCAGACCGTTACATGTATGGCTACACCTTC.